This entry features one T cell receptor beta chain sequence. It has no known antigen specificity. No clone much larger than this one lies a single base away; base qualities are absent. Trimming takes 5 bases off V and 3 bases off J; junction bases not matched to a gene: 4. Counted from cysteine to phenylalanine, this CDR3 has 14 amino acids. This entry keeps only the CDR3 DNA: 42 bases, framed from base 1. CDR1 is given as SEHNR and CDR2 as FQNEAQ, both from the germline V gene (reference sequence). This sample was taken from a study of shared clonotypes between healthy human individuals (dated by TCRdb to 2018 to 2021). With respect to the entire study: Three men and a couple of women, aged 18 to 49 years, made up the cohort. Libraries were prepared and TCR repertoires were sequenced by different laboratories using diverse techniques, in order to increase sequencing depth and limit assay-specific biases. For each donor, CD4 naive and CD4 memory were each run on three plates, CD8 naive on two plates, and CD8 memory on one plate. Blood TCR repertoires of about 5 healthy adults were deeply sequenced to estimate repertoire size and the extent of clonotype sharing between individuals. Per donor, leukapheresis produced somewhere between about 0.8 and 9 billion PBMCs. Broad study findings and their caveats: Naive subsets generally had larger estimated clonotype richness than memory subsets. The genetic and exposure-history diversity represented was limited by the small number of donors. Sampling was restricted to blood, and TCR repertoires in tissue are likely to differ from TCR repertoires in blood. Even with the large sequencing depth, rarefaction of the sorted-subset datasets indicated that sequencing was incomplete. Pairwise subsampling indicated that sequencing depth was expected to affect the degree of clonotype sharing among donors. Approximately 5% of naive CD4, 3.5% of naive CD8, 2% to 2.5% of memory CD4, and roughly 0.4% of memory CD8 clonotypes were shared across several donors. Compared with non-shared clonotypes, clonotypes shared by all four sorted-subset donors had higher generation probabilities.

CD8 naive samples consisted of CD45RO-negative cells that were positively selected for CCR7, yielding a CD45RA+CCR7+ population without TemRA cells. Healthy HIV-negative adults with no recently reported acute infections or vaccinations were included as donors. Only Caucasian adults living in Nashville, Tennessee, USA were represented among the donors. After blood collection by leukapheresis, PBMCs were isolated using Ficoll-Histopaque density gradient centrifugation and then cryopreserved in the vapor phase of liquid nitrogen. Analytical flow cytometry was used to check the purity and quantity of every magnetically sorted T cell population. Genomic DNA was isolated from every sorted fraction and measured by UV absorbance on a Nanodrop 2000c. Using the deep immunoSEQ assay, TCR CDR3 regions were amplified from genomic DNA by multiplex PCR. Genomic DNA extracted from each cell subset was distributed evenly over all wells of several immunoSEQ 96-well plates, and each plate served as one replicate. For sorted subsets, approximately 0.2 ug of genomic DNA, equivalent to 25,000 to 35,000 T cell genomes, went into each replicate PCR. The purified libraries were quantified using a Qubit 3.0 fluorometer, sized with a Bioanalyzer 2100, and then quantified again using the KAPA Library Quantification kit. Each immunoSEQ 96-well plate was sequenced on its own single-read 150-cycle Illumina NextSeq 550 flow cell. On the authors' methods: The immunoSEQ output contained only junctional sequences without quality scores, so filtering could not match that applied to full-length reads. Sequences were annotated with PyIR, a Python wrapper for IgBLAST v1.9, using IMGT germline references to assign V/J genes and CDR3. Reads with weak V/J assignments (E-value above 1e-6), missing CDR3, stop codons, out-of-frame junctions, or ambiguous translated residues were removed. V3J clonotypes were defined as sequences sharing the same inferred V gene, J gene, and CDR3 amino acid sequence. The percentage overlap between two repertoires was calculated by dividing the number of shared unique clonotypes by the size of the smaller repertoire. Three approaches were used to assess repertoire richness: RTK rarefaction, the Chao1 estimator, and Recon v2.1 estimates of unobserved clonotypes. Generation probabilities for all TCRbeta clonotypes obtained by the gDNA method from a handful of donors were computed using OLGA. Sourced from immuneACCESS, this table was stored by TCRdb with only in-frame sequences that have V and J called. A share of the clones is absent; for the studies checked, an unresolved V gene accounts for under half, and the remainder has no known explanation. That table gives V, J and clone size, and the DNA gave D and trimming. Counted in this sample were about 700,000 clones; roughly nine tenths of them appeared once. The ten largest clones take up 24% of the sample.

The rearrangement combines TRBV7-9 with TRBJ1-3, with 7 middle bases fitting TRBD1. The specimen was naive CD8+ T cells sorted from blood. The cell subset or site label here, explained by the study, means: CD45RA+CCR7+. The source is a man aged 25 to 40 in good health. The DNA sequence follows: TGTGCCAGCAGCACAACAGGGGATGGAAACACCATATATTTT. It codes for CASSTTGDGNTIYF.